Detailed here is one TCR beta chain. The target antigen is unknown. TCRdb's table, derived via immunoSEQ multiplex PCR, lists solely in-frame clones and lacks some. The sample holds 190,000 or so clones, around 89% seen once. This sample was included in a study of T cell responses to AZD1222 COVID-19 vaccine. Whole-study results and caveats: Donors were mostly white British, more females; clonal diversity possibly underestimated.

Trimming pared 6 bases from V and 3 bases from J, leaving 8 bases between. The length of the CDR3 is 12 residues. The V gene's germline CDR1 is LNHNV and CDR2 YYDKDF (reference sequence). The sequence derives from an adult who received the AZD1222 COVID-19 vaccine. The material was peripheral blood, obtained 28 days after the second AZD1222 dose. The chain links TRBV15 to TRBJ1-1; maybe TRBD1 (6 bases). The CDR3 loop is CATREGDTEAFF. The CDR3 DNA sequence: TGTGCCACCAGGGAGGGGGACACTGAAGCTTTCTTT.